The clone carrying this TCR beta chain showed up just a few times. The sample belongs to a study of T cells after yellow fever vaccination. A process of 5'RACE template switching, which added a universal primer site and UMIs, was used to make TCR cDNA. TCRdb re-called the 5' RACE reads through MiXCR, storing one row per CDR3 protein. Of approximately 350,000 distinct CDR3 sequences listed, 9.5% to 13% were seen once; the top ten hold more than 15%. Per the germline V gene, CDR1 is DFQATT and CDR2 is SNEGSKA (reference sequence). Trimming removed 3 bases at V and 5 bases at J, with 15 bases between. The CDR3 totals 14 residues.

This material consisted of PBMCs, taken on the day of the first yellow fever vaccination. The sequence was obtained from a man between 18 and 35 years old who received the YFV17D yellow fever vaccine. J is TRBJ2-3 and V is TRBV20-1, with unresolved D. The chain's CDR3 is CSASHTQKGDTQYF. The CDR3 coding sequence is TGCAGTGCTAGTCATACGCAGAAGGGAGATACGCAGTATTTT.